This T cell receptor beta chain derives from a study of blood T cells in healthy people across ages (dated by TCRdb to the mid-2010s). Notes on the research overall: In model experiments, template switching captured about one uniquely barcoded TCR beta cDNA molecule for every two T cells. To avoid experimental bias, donors of different ages were spread randomly across the sequencing lanes. To track age-related changes in TCR beta repertoire diversity, the study relied on deep sequencing normalized with unique cDNA molecular identifiers. The donors were split into four age groups: young (average 16 years), middle-aged (roughly 40), aged (roughly 68) and long-lived (under 90). Two additional independent replicas of 1 million unique cDNA reads from the same blood draw were analyzed for two donors (one aged 18 to 30 and one aged 80 or older). Broader findings and caveats from the paper: Observed TCR beta diversity correlated strongly with the percentage of naive T cells measured by flow cytometry. Donor CMV infection status was unknown, potentially confounding age-related changes in expanded clonotypes. Observed TCR beta diversity per million T cells fell roughly linearly with age, and a significant reduction was already apparent by age around 40. Estimates of total diversity based on one million sequenced T cells were regarded as lower bounds and as underestimates. Bulk unsorted PBMC profiling prevented conclusive comparison of naive and antigen-experienced compartments. Compared with the aged group, the long-lived group had more naive CD4+ T cells, fewer expanded clones and increased TCR diversity, suggesting age selection.

Systemically healthy Caucasian individuals from Russia, roughly 40 in total and aged about 6 to 100 years, were included as donors. Approximately 9 milliliters of peripheral blood were collected from each donor into EDTA-treated Vacutainer tubes. PBMCs were isolated by Ficoll-Paque density-gradient centrifugation, with at least 7 million obtained per sample. Total RNA, at least 5.5 micrograms per sample, was extracted from PBMCs with Trizol reagent. Naive CD45RAhigh/CD27high T cell percentages were measured by flow cytometry on a PBMC aliquot from every donor. The library was obtained by 5' RACE. The sequencing machine was an Illumina HiSeq 2500. The second PCR ran for roughly 7 to 11 cycles and used a J-beta primer mix along with a sample-barcoded 5' primer. A unique molecular identifier was introduced onto each TCR beta cDNA molecule by a template-switch 5' adaptor carrying 12 random nucleotides. Each sample yielded at least 2.5 million CDR3-containing paired-end reads. All of the RNA was converted into first-strand cDNA using the Mint cDNA synthesis kit, with a TRBC-specific oligonucleotide serving as the primer. All cDNA was treated with uracil-DNA glycosylase and then went through a first 18-cycle PCR with the universal primers M1SS and BC2_uni_R. As for the original processing: For normalization, 1 million high-quality reads were randomly selected from each sample, with every read carrying a distinct molecular identifier. Reads sharing molecular identifiers were discarded rather than binned into consensus sequences. MiTCR, set to a Q25 quality threshold and the strictest error-elimination algorithm, was used for CDR3 identification, clonotype clustering and error correction. A nonparametric unseen species model with Euler transformation was used to estimate a lower bound on total TCR beta diversity. In-frame beta chains were kept once TCRdb had trimmed the public reads at Q25 with fastp and called clones with MiXCR. Here each entry gathers all rows of one CDR3 protein and keeps the most common genes and DNA. TCRdb, not the authors, supplied the V and J calls. The sample records some 1.1 million distinct CDR3 sequences, under 40% of which are singletons. The ten top clones hold about 12% of the sample.

Measured from the cysteine to the phenylalanine, the CDR3 is 17 residues long. Only the CDR3 region is kept as DNA, spanning 51 bases read in frame from base 1. Trimming removed 2 bases from V and 1 base from J; the gene matches leave 8 bases unexplained. About this clonotype itself: Its antigen is currently not known. No base quality values were provided; no much bigger clone lies one nucleotide off.

Sequencing was carried out using blood. The chain was built from TRBV12-3 or TRBV12-4 and TRBJ2-1, with 7 central nucleotides matching TRBD1. The sequence was collected from a man younger than 35 in good health. The base sequence is TGTGCCAGCAGTTTATACCGGGACAGAGAATCCTACAATGAGCAGTTCTTC. This translates into CASSLYRDRESYNEQFF.